Below, 12 T cell receptor beta chains from the same sample are listed, as sequenced in a study of blood T cell repertoires in COVID-19. Data came from immunoSEQ multiplex PCR; TCRdb stores just in-frame clones and leaves some out. The repertoire has just over 250,000 clones, approximately 88% of them found once; the top ten carry roughly a tenth. Sample: peripheral blood. These receptors were taken from an older woman with COVID-19, enrolled during active disease.

This clone is a singleton in its sample. The chain is built from TRBV10-2 and TRBJ1-6; possibly TRBD1 for D (5 bases). Germline values: CDR1 WSHSY, CDR2 SAAADI. The CDR3 is made up of 14 amino acids. Trimming pared 11 bases from V and 8 bases from J, leaving 19 bases between. The CDR3 region has the DNA TGCGCCTCCTCCCCTGACAGTAAATATTCACCCCTCCACTTT. Translated: CASSPDSKYSPLHF.

The rearrangement links TRBV5-1 to TRBJ2-1; maybe TRBD1 (6 bases). The V gene lost 5 bases and the J gene lost 2 bases, with 11 bases spanning the gap. CDR3 length: 14 amino acids. The germline V gene encodes CDR1 SGHRS and CDR2 YFSETQ. The CDR3 DNA is TGCGCCAGCAGGTCCCAGGGGACCTACAATGAGCAGTTCTTC. This gives the protein CASRSQGTYNEQFF.

The chain recombines TRBV5-4 with TRBJ2-1, with 8 bases lining up with TRBD2. Looked up from germline, CDR1 is SGHNT and CDR2 is YYREEE (reference sequence). The CDR3 is 14 residues long. The junction had 9 bases not matched to a gene; V was cut back by 0 bases and J by 13 bases. CDR3 sequence reads: CASSLVSSGSVQFF. The CDR3 nucleotides are TGTGCCAGCAGCTTGGTATCCAGCGGGAGTGTTCAGTTCTTC.

CDR3 amino acids: CASREGLAPSEQYF. For the CDR3, the DNA is TGTGCCAGCAGGGAGGGACTAGCCCCCTCCGAGCAGTACTTC. V gene TRBV27 combines with J gene TRBJ2-7; 9 nucleotides line up with TRBD2. Germline V gene sequence: CDR1 MNHEY, CDR2 SMNVEV (reference sequence). The CDR3 consists of 14 residues. J was trimmed by 6 bases and V by 6 bases; bases with no gene match: 9.

This chain uses TRBV6-5 with TRBJ1-1, with D maybe TRBD1 (6 bases). This CDR3 is built from 12 residues. V was trimmed by 7 bases and J by 9 bases, leaving 15 bases between them. Germline CDR1 MNHEY, CDR2 SVGAGI. CDR3 in amino acids: CASTDGGWKAFF. The DNA for the CDR3 is TGTGCCAGCACCGATGGGGGCTGGAAAGCTTTCTTT.

The V call is TRBV5-1, the J call TRBJ2-5; the D is unclear. This CDR3 is built from 14 residues. V gave up 0 bases and J gave up 5 bases, with 11 bases separating them. The germline gives CDR1 SGHRS, CDR2 YFSETQ. CDR3 sequence (DNA): TGCGCCAGCAGCTTGGGTCGTGTGAGGGAGACCCAGTACTTC. Translation gives CASSLGRVRETQYF.

The J gene is TRBJ2-5, the V gene TRBV3-1 (or the pseudogene TRBV3-2), with a weak D call TRBD2 (6 bases). Germline CDR1 reads LGHDT; CDR2 reads YNNKEL (reference sequence). This CDR3 is built from 16 residues. V lost 0 bases to trimming and J lost 5 bases, with 16 bases between them. The DNA for the CDR3 is TGTGCCAGCAGCCAAGATCTGGCACGTGGAGGGGAGACCCAGTACTTC. Residues: CASSQDLARGGETQYF.

The chain uses TRBV5-1 and TRBJ1-2, with a possible D match to TRBD1 (6 bases). Germline-derived CDR1 and CDR2 are SGHRS and YFSETQ. This CDR3 has 16 amino acids. Trimming shortened V by 3 bases and J by 5 bases, and 20 bases separated the two germline ends. The chain's CDR3 is CASSSGQSYFDYGYTF. DNA of the CDR3: TGCGCCAGCAGCTCCGGACAGAGTTACTTTGATTATGGCTACACCTTC.

The genes are TRBV5-8 and TRBJ2-2, with D possibly being TRBD2 (6 bases). There are 15 residues in the CDR3. V lost 0 bases and J lost 5, with 11 bases in between. Germline V gene data show CDR1 as SGHTS and CDR2 as YDEGEE. Here the CDR3 DNA reads TGTGCCAGCAGCTTGGAGGGTCGGGAGACCGGGGAGCTGTTTTTT. Translating gives CASSLEGRETGELFF.

The CDR3 reads CASRDRDRGNEKLFF. The DNA for the CDR3 is TGTGCCAGCAGGGATCGGGACAGGGGTAATGAAAAACTGTTTTTT. This sequence joins TRBV6-5 and TRBJ1-4; 10 bases are a match to TRBD1. The germline gives CDR1 MNHEY, CDR2 SVGAGI. The J segment lost 4 bases and the V segment lost 6 bases, leaving 5 bases of the junction unmatched. The CDR3 covers 15 residues.

Turning to this clone: This sample also contains other DNA sequences that code for the same CDR3. V is TRBV5-1 and J is TRBJ2-1; D is possibly TRBD2 (5 bases). This CDR3 contains 12 residues. Germline V gives CDR1 SGHRS, CDR2 YFSETQ. With 3 bases removed from V and 6 bases from J, the gap between germline ends came to 7 bases. The CDR3 DNA reads as TGCGCCAGCAGCTCGCGGGCCAATGAGCAGTTCTTC. This encodes CASSSRANEQFF.

The J gene is TRBJ2-6, the V gene TRBV5-4, with TRBD1 matching 10 bases. Germline CDR1 reads SGHNT; CDR2 reads YYREEE (reference sequence). The CDR3 has 17 amino acids. The ends lost 0 bases at V and 4 bases at J; junction bases unmatched: 4. This chain's CDR3 is CASSLGQGARGANVLTF. The CDR3 nucleotides are TGTGCCAGCAGCTTGGGACAGGGGGCGCGAGGGGCCAACGTCCTGACTTTC.